This entry concerns a single T cell receptor (beta chain). Produced via immunoSEQ multiplex PCR; TCRdb's table is partial and in-frame only. The sample carries 200,000 to 250,000 clones, more than 80% recorded once. The CDR3 has 16 amino acids. V lost 2 bases to trimming and J lost 0 bases, with 11 bases between them. The germline V gene has CDR1 LNHDA and CDR2 SQIVND (reference sequence). Before being deemed recovered, Cohort 3 donors had two negative PCRs, clearance, or symptom resolution. This sample stems from a study of blood T cell repertoires in COVID-19. The genes are TRBV19 and TRBJ2-1, with D possibly TRBD1 on 6 matching bases. The source of this sequence is a man between 60 and 70 years old who had recovered from COVID-19. The source material was PBMCs or T cells enriched from blood (not recorded which). The CDR3, as DNA: TGTGCCAGTAGTATATTAATGGGGGCCTCCTACAATGAGCAGTTCTTC. Its protein is CASSILMGASYNEQFF.